A selection of T cell receptor beta chains follows, all from one sample in a study of blood T cells in healthy people across ages. TCRdb ran MiXCR on the 5' RACE reads and lists one entry per CDR3 protein. Altogether approximately 1,000,000 distinct CDR3 sequences are present, around two fifths being singletons, with the ten largest covering 13%. The sample consisted of blood. These receptors all come from a young man in good health. CDR3s include the opening cysteine and the closing phenylalanine or tryptophan. D genes are given only for firm matches. Size is omitted from some rows. Given values are once, few, many or a class for expanded clones.

d_call	v_call	clone_size	j_call	cdr3_aa	cdr3_nt
NA	TRBV12-3/TRBV12-4	few	TRBJ2-2	CASSPGRGTGELFF	TGTGCCAGCAGTCCTGGGCGGGGCACCGGGGAGCTGTTTTTT
TRBD1	TRBV20-1	NA	TRBJ1-1	CSARRGQVAEAFF	TGCAGTGCTCGCCGGGGACAGGTCGCTGAAGCTTTCTTT
NA	TRBV30	NA	TRBJ1-2	CACDLSGGYTF	TGTGCCTGCGACCTTTCAGGGGGCTACACCTTC
TRBD2	TRBV2	few	TRBJ2-1	CARGIRLADNEQFF	TGTGCCAGGGGGATCAGACTAGCGGACAATGAGCAGTTCTTC
TRBD1	TRBV5-5	many	TRBJ2-3	CASSSTQGTDTQYF	TGTGCCAGCAGCTCGACACAGGGGACAGATACGCAGTATTTT
NA	TRBV4-1	few	TRBJ2-6	CASSQITGPLGSGANVLTF	TGCGCCAGCAGCCAAATCACAGGCCCGTTGGGCTCTGGGGCCAACGTCCTGACTTTC
NA	TRBV3-1	many	TRBJ2-7	CASSQVQGHYEQYF	TGTGCCAGCAGCCAAGTGCAGGGCCACTACGAGCAGTACTTC
NA	TRBV7-2	NA	TRBJ1-4	CASSHPGRELFF	TGTGCCAGCAGCCATCCCGGACGCGAACTGTTTTTT
NA	TRBV20-1	few	TRBJ1-2	CSAQGDDSYGYTF	TGCAGTGCTCAAGGCGACGATAGCTATGGCTACACCTTC
NA	TRBV28	NA	TRBJ1-4	CASSRRDLELFF	TGTGCCAGCAGTCGCCGGGACTTGGAACTGTTTTTT
NA	TRBV2	NA	TRBJ2-7	CASSVGPLGEQYF	TGTGCCAGCAGTGTTGGCCCTCTGGGCGAGCAGTACTTC
NA	TRBV12-3/TRBV12-4	NA	TRBJ1-1	CASRRDRVPTEAFF	TGTGCCAGCAGGCGGGACCGAGTTCCCACTGAAGCTTTCTTT
NA	TRBV5-1	few	TRBJ2-5	CASSLVPRSQETQYF	TGCGCCAGCAGCTTGGTTCCCCGAAGCCAAGAGACCCAGTACTTC
TRBD2	TRBV20-1	NA	TRBJ2-3	CSAAGTSPADTQYF	TGCAGTGCAGCGGGGACTAGCCCGGCAGATACGCAGTATTTT
TRBD1	TRBV2	NA	TRBJ1-2	CASSADRDVGYTF	TGTGCCAGCAGTGCCGACAGGGACGTTGGCTACACCTTC
NA	TRBV9	NA	TRBJ1-4	CASTPGSRSNEKLFF	TGTGCCAGCACGCCGGGGAGTAGGTCTAATGAAAAACTGTTTTTT
NA	TRBV5-6	NA	TRBJ1-5	CASSRALSQPQHF	TGTGCCAGCAGCCGCGCCCTTTCTCAGCCCCAGCATTTT
NA	TRBV20-1	NA	TRBJ1-6	CSARQGNSPLHF	TGCAGTGCTAGACAGGGGAACTCACCCCTCCACTTT
NA	TRBV25-1	NA	TRBJ1-1	CASSGSGARTEAFF	TGTGCCAGCAGTGGTTCGGGGGCGCGAACTGAAGCTTTCTTT
NA	TRBV19	NA	TRBJ1-1	CASSPMTNTEAFF	TGTGCCAGTAGCCCGATGACGAACACTGAAGCTTTCTTT
TRBD2	TRBV20-1	NA	TRBJ2-7	CSARGLAGYEQYF	TGCAGTGCTAGAGGGCTAGCGGGCTACGAGCAGTACTTC
NA	TRBV28	few	TRBJ1-6	CASSLTLSRSYNSPLHF	TGTGCCAGCAGTTTGACTCTGTCGAGGTCCTATAATTCACCCCTCCACTTT
NA	TRBV20-1	many	TRBJ2-3	CSARLTSDTQYF	TGCAGTGCTAGACTGACTTCAGATACGCAGTATTTT
NA	TRBV4-2	NA	TRBJ1-1	CASSQGTTDNTEAFF	TGTGCCAGCAGCCAGGGGACGACAGATAACACTGAAGCTTTCTTT
TRBD1	TRBV7-2	NA	TRBJ2-7	CASSLDRFILRQGAREQYF	TGTGCCAGCAGCTTAGACAGATTTATCCTGAGACAGGGGGCGCGAGAGCAGTACTTC
TRBD1	TRBV27	NA	TRBJ1-1	CASSPHRGNTEAFF	TGCGCCAGCAGTCCGCACAGGGGAAACACTGAAGCTTTCTTT
NA	TRBV28	NA	TRBJ1-5	CASSPGGLRHQPQHF	TGTGCCAGCAGTCCTGGAGGACTCCGCCATCAGCCCCAGCATTTT
NA	TRBV3-1	NA	TRBJ2-7	CASSQDANNEQYF	TGTGCCAGCAGCCAAGACGCGAACAATGAGCAGTACTTC
NA	TRBV12-3/TRBV12-4	NA	TRBJ1-2	CASILPGSDKGYTF	TGTGCCAGCATCTTACCCGGGTCCGATAAAGGCTACACCTTC
NA	TRBV20-1	NA	TRBJ2-1	CSARDGVGYNEQFF	TGCAGTGCTAGAGATGGGGTTGGCTACAATGAGCAGTTCTTC
NA	TRBV7-2	few	TRBJ1-1	CASSLWDGGGNTEAFF	TGTGCCAGCAGCTTATGGGACGGTGGGGGGAACACTGAAGCTTTCTTT
TRBD2	TRBV5-1	few	TRBJ2-3	CASSFDTSGGPTDTQYF	TGCGCCAGCAGCTTCGATACTAGCGGGGGCCCCACAGATACGCAGTATTTT
TRBD1	TRBV15	NA	TRBJ1-3	CATSLDRGGNTIYF	TGTGCCACCAGCTTGGACAGGGGTGGAAACACCATATATTTT
NA	TRBV27	NA	TRBJ1-6	CASSRMSSYNSPLHF	TGTGCCAGCAGCCGCATGAGCTCCTATAATTCACCCCTCCACTTT
TRBD1	TRBV20-1	NA	TRBJ1-2	CSAPDRGTNYGYTF	TGCAGTGCCCCCGACAGGGGGACTAACTATGGCTACACCTTC
NA	TRBV20-1	NA	TRBJ1-2	CSARDQRGLGYTF	TGCAGTGCTAGAGATCAGCGAGGGCTTGGCTACACCTTC
NA	TRBV9	NA	TRBJ2-3	CASSLEAASTYTQYF	TGTGCCAGCAGCCTCGAAGCCGCTAGCACATATACGCAGTATTTT
TRBD2	TRBV6-2/TRBV6-3	NA	TRBJ2-3	CACSYPSGGLTDTQYF	TGTGCCTGCAGTTACCCGAGCGGGGGACTCACAGATACGCAGTATTTT
TRBD1	TRBV24-1	NA	TRBJ2-1	CATSDLSGTGNEQFF	TGTGCCACCAGTGATTTATCCGGGACAGGGAATGAGCAGTTCTTC
NA	TRBV7-2	NA	TRBJ1-2	CASSLRQNLANYGYTF	TGTGCCAGCAGCCTACGACAGAACTTGGCTAACTATGGCTACACCTTC
NA	TRBV12-3/TRBV12-4	NA	TRBJ1-4	CASSLTSPNEKLFF	TGTGCCAGCAGTTTAACTTCCCCGAATGAAAAACTGTTTTTT
TRBD1	TRBV10-3	few	TRBJ2-5	CAISEPGTGRSETQYF	TGTGCCATCAGTGAGCCAGGGACAGGACGCTCGGAGACCCAGTACTTC
NA	TRBV12-3/TRBV12-4	few	TRBJ2-1	CASSLWQGDRNEQFF	TGTGCCAGCAGTTTATGGCAGGGTGACAGGAATGAGCAGTTCTTC
NA	TRBV30	NA	TRBJ1-1	CAWHSNTEAFF	TGTGCCTGGCACTCTAACACTGAAGCTTTCTTT
NA	TRBV5-6	NA	TRBJ1-4	CASSWGRGEEKLFF	TGTGCCAGCAGCTGGGGCAGGGGAGAAGAAAAACTGTTTTTT
TRBD1	TRBV25-1	few	TRBJ1-2	CASSALFGQGTYTF	TGTGCCAGCAGTGCCCTATTTGGACAGGGGACCTACACCTTC
NA	TRBV5-1	NA	TRBJ1-2	CASSLAAVTDSLYDYTF	TGCGCCAGCAGCTTGGCGGCAGTAACAGATTCGCTCTATGACTACACCTTC
NA	TRBV10-3	few	TRBJ2-1	CAISVTSPSETGSGEQFF	TGTGCCATCAGCGTAACGAGTCCGAGTGAAACAGGGTCCGGTGAGCAGTTCTTC
TRBD2	TRBV29-1	NA	TRBJ2-3	CSVRREASGGHTDTQYF	TGCAGCGTCCGAAGGGAGGCTAGCGGGGGACACACAGATACGCAGTATTTT
TRBD1	TRBV7-9	many	TRBJ2-3	CASSFQVSGQGTQYF	TGTGCCAGCAGCTTTCAAGTTTCGGGACAGGGGACCCAGTATTTT
TRBD2	TRBV29-1	many	TRBJ2-7	CSVEYGLGNEQYF	TGCAGCGTTGAATATGGACTAGGAAACGAGCAGTACTTC
NA	TRBV4-1	few	TRBJ1-1	CASSQDQPWISEAFF	TGCGCCAGCAGCCAAGATCAACCCTGGATCTCTGAAGCTTTCTTT